This T cell receptor (beta chain) came from a study of blood T cell repertoires in COVID-19. Looking at the study overall: Sites in the United States, Italy and Spain provided acute and convalescent COVID-19 samples. T cells, B-cell-depleted T cells, or PBMCs supplied cDNA or gDNA.

About this clone itself: At one end, the junction sequence differs from germline, possibly due to a read error.

The CDR3 runs 15 residues. Germline CDR1 and CDR2: SGHTA and FQGNSA. Source study methods: For nucleated cells, counts were estimated from reference gene primer amplification. TCRdb's copy holds only in-frame clones and misses some; the assay was immunoSEQ multiplex PCR. For V, J and clone size, that table is used; D and trimming come from the DNA. The sample holds fewer than 45,000 clones, around four fifths seen once. The receptor comes from a human donor in a cohort sampled during active COVID-19. The V gene is TRBV7-2, the J gene TRBJ2-3; 11 bases fit TRBD2. Sample: peripheral blood. The CDR3 DNA is TGTGCCAGCAGCATAGCGGGGGGGGCATTAAATACGCAGTATTTT. Amino acids: CASSIAGGALNTQYF.